Below are 3 T cell receptor beta chains sequenced from a single sample in a study of beta chain features in type 1 diabetes. Sequencing targeted expressed TCRB transcripts, as all isolated RNA had been reverse transcribed. Measured with immunoSEQ multiplex PCR; TCRdb has only the in-frame clones, and not every one. The table shows 300,000 to 400,000 clones, with 6.5% to 10% occurring only once. The sequenced sample was central memory CD4+ T cells from blood. The receptors shown here come from a woman between 18 and 30 years old in good health.

The chain joins TRBV11-2 to TRBJ2-7; 9 bases map to TRBD2. The germline V gene encodes CDR1 SGHAT and CDR2 FQNNGV. With V trimmed by 1 base and J by 5 bases, 6 bases remained unmatched. This CDR3 has 15 amino acids. The CDR3 loop reads CASSLVVAGANEQYF. The CDR3 DNA follows: TGTGCCAGCAGCTTAGTGGTAGCGGGAGCTAACGAGCAGTACTTC.

The sample holds a few counts of this clone. The genes are TRBV4-1 and TRBJ2-1; 7 bases fit TRBD2. The CDR3 is 15 amino acids. Germline V gives CDR1 MGHRA, CDR2 YSYEKL. With 0 bases clipped from V and 3 bases from J, the junction kept 2 bases outside the gene matches. CDR3 DNA sequence: TGCGCCAGCAGCCAAGACAGGACTAGCTACAATGAGCAGTTCTTC. Amino acid sequence: CASSQDRTSYNEQFF.

This clone has at least ten counts. The V call is TRBV29-1, the J call TRBJ2-3; 7 bases map to TRBD2. The ends lost 3 bases at V and 4 bases at J; junction bases unmatched: 7. CDR1 SQVTM and CDR2 ANQGSEA come from the germline V gene. The CDR3 length is 14 residues. The CDR3, as DNA: TGCAGCGTTGAGGGAGGGGTCGGAGCAGATACGCAGTATTTT. Translation gives CSVEGGVGADTQYF.